This is a list of T cell receptor beta chains from one sample in a study of OX40 agonist ivuxolimab in advanced cancers. This table comes from immunoSEQ multiplex PCR, and its TCRdb copy is limited to in-frame clones, with some not included. This sample has roughly 50,000 clones, with approximately 88% found just once. The sample was CD4+ or CD8+ T cells sorted from blood, taken in a trial of the OX40 agonist ivuxolimab. The receptors shown here come from an adult with an advanced solid tumor such as melanoma, head and neck, liver or kidney cancer. Each CDR3 is given with its conserved first and last residue. D genes are given only for firm matches. Size is omitted from some rows. Given values are once, few, many or a class for expanded clones.

size	D	V	J	CDR3	DNA
.	.	TRBV14	TRBJ1-2	CASSQEGPGEGYTF	TGTGCCAGCAGCCAAGAGGGGCCAGGGGAAGGCTACACCTTC
.	.	TRBV27	TRBJ1-2	CASSVTGYGGYTF	TGTGCCAGCAGTGTAACAGGGTATGGTGGCTACACCTTC
.	.	TRBV19	TRBJ2-3	CASSIVPDTQYF	TGTGCCAGTAGTATTGTCCCAGATACGCAGTATTTT
.	.	TRBV5-1	TRBJ1-2	CASSLDQGPVRGYTF	TGCGCCAGCAGCTTGGATCAGGGGCCAGTCCGTGGCTACACCTTC
.	.	TRBV15	TRBJ1-3	CATSRDKFSGNTIYF	TGTGCCACCAGCAGAGATAAGTTCTCTGGAAACACCATATATTTT
.	.	TRBV5-8	TRBJ1-5	CASSFYSGNQPQHF	TGTGCCAGCAGCTTTTACAGTGGCAATCAGCCCCAGCATTTT
.	TRBD1	TRBV12-5	TRBJ2-2	CASGLVPPQGHGELFF	TGTGCTAGTGGTTTGGTACCCCCACAGGGGCACGGGGAGCTGTTTTTT
.	.	TRBV28	TRBJ1-6	CASSPIYNSPLHF	TGTGCCAGCAGCCCTATCTATAATTCACCCCTCCACTTT
.	.	TRBV19	TRBJ1-2	CASSISRAGYGYTF	TGTGCCAGTAGTATCTCGAGGGCCGGCTATGGCTACACCTTC
.	TRBD1	TRBV9	TRBJ2-5	CASSATGWETQYF	TGTGCCAGCAGCGCGACAGGGTGGGAGACCCAGTACTTC
.	.	TRBV7-9	TRBJ1-1	CASSPTQNTEAFF	TGTGCCAGCAGCCCTACCCAGAACACTGAAGCTTTCTTT
few	.	TRBV7-9	TRBJ2-7	CASSLRGSDYEQYF	TGTGCCAGCAGCTTGAGAGGGAGTGATTACGAGCAGTACTTC